The T cell receptor (beta chain) described here comes from a study of technical replicates of blood from a few donors. The CDR3 has 15 amino acids. The V gene end was trimmed by 3 bases and the J gene end by 8 bases; junction bases not matched to a gene: 13. The germline CDR1 and CDR2 sequences are SGHRS and YFSETQ. The repertoire was sequenced with immunoSEQ multiplex PCR; TCRdb's copy has only in-frame clones and lacks some. This sample has some 80,000 clones, with around 96% found just once. The chain combines TRBV5-1 with TRBJ1-2; 7 positions match TRBD1. This TCR came from a human donor in good health. Sequences were obtained from T cells isolated from PBMCs. CDR3 residues: CASSSVSGGTEGYTF. The CDR3 DNA is TGCGCCAGCAGCTCGGTTTCAGGGGGAACGGAGGGCTACACCTTC.